What follows are 30 T cell receptor beta chains derived from one specimen sequenced in a study of blood T cell repertoires in COVID-19. Only in-frame clones appear in the TCRdb table, and some are missing; sequencing was by immunoSEQ multiplex PCR. Altogether some 69,000 clones are present, about four fifths being singletons, with the ten largest covering 20% to 25%. Specimen: peripheral blood. Receptors were obtained from a woman aged 70-85 years with acute or convalescent COVID-19.

The chain is built from TRBV7-7 and TRBJ2-7; D possibly corresponds to TRBD1 (5 bases). V shed 5 bases and J shed 4 bases, with 12 bases lying between them. The CDR3 sequence is 13 residues long. Germline V lookup: CDR1 SSHAT, CDR2 FNYEAQ (reference sequence). CDR3 region: CASSKDISYEQYF. CDR3 nucleotides: TGTGCCAGCAGCAAGGACATATCGTACGAGCAGTACTTC.

This CDR3 reads CAWSSVVEQYF. CDR3 coding DNA: TGTGCCTGGAGTTCGGTCGTAGAGCAGTACTTC. V and J are TRBV30 and TRBJ2-7; D not certain. V gave up 2 bases and J gave up 7 bases, with 9 bases separating them. The CDR3 extends over 11 amino acids. Germline CDR1 reads GTSNPN; CDR2 reads SVGIG (reference sequence).

The V and J genes are TRBV10-1 and TRBJ2-2, with 10 bases aligning to TRBD1. Unmatched junction bases numbered 5, after V lost 7 bases and J lost 6 bases. Germline V gene lookup returns CDR1 WNHNN and CDR2 SYGVQD (reference sequence). This CDR3 comprises 14 residues. This CDR3 is CASKGQGIPGELFF. The DNA for the CDR3 is TGCGCCAGCAAGGGACAGGGGATTCCCGGGGAGCTGTTTTTT.

This clone came up once. The CDR3 DNA sequence: TGTGCCAGCGGGGCTGCTGGGTCTGGAAACACCATATATTTT. It is translated as CASGAAGSGNTIYF. The chain recombines TRBV7-2 with TRBJ1-3; D is perhaps TRBD1 (5 bases). CDR1 and CDR2 (germline): SGHTA, FQGNSA. The CDR3 sequence is 14 residues long. The V and J ends lost 8 bases and 1 base respectively, with 12 bases between them.

J is TRBJ1-3 and V is TRBV7-9, with 8 bases lining up with TRBD1. Germline V gene lookup returns CDR1 SEHNR and CDR2 FQNEAQ (reference sequence). This CDR3 spans 13 amino acids. The ends lost 8 bases at V and 1 base at J; junction bases unmatched: 1. The CDR3: CASGQGSGNTIYF. Written as DNA, the CDR3 is TGTGCCAGCGGACAGGGTTCTGGAAACACCATATATTTT.

In this sample, this clone turned up once. The chain combines TRBV4-2 with TRBJ1-2, with TRBD1 as a possible D gene (6 bases). Germline assignment: CDR1 LGHNA and CDR2 YNFKEQ. The CDR3 runs 14 residues. Between the trimmed V and J ends, which lost 2 bases and 4 bases, there was a span of 11 bases. In DNA form, the CDR3 reads TGTGCCAGCAGCCAACGGACAGATACCTATGGCTACACCTTC. Protein sequence: CASSQRTDTYGYTF.

This chain uses TRBV30 with TRBJ2-7, with 8 bases identical to TRBD2. The germline gives CDR1 GTSNPN, CDR2 SVGIG (reference sequence). CDR3 length: 11 amino acids. V was clipped by 4 bases and J by 4 bases; unmatched bases: 0. The CDR3 is CAWTSGYEQYF. CDR3 sequence (DNA): TGTGCCTGGACTAGCGGGTACGAGCAGTACTTC.

J is TRBJ2-1 and V is TRBV11-3, with 8 bases matching TRBD2. The CDR3 is 16 residues long. Germline assignment: CDR1 SGHNT and CDR2 YENEEA. Losses at the gene ends were 5 bases for V and 3 bases for J; bases not matched to a gene: 9. The DNA of the CDR3 is TGTGCCAGCAGCCGGGGGGGGCAGGCTCTCTACAATGAGCAGTTCTTC. It yields the protein CASSRGGQALYNEQFF.

This sequence joins TRBV5-4 and TRBJ2-1; the match to TRBD1 covers 10 bases. The CDR3 covers 16 residues. Germline V CDR1 and CDR2: SGHNT, YYREEE (reference sequence). The trim removed 3 bases at V and 10 bases at J, leaving 13 bases unmatched. Here the CDR3 reads CASSSAGTGAFGEQFF. In nucleotides, the CDR3 is TGTGCCAGCAGCTCCGCCGGGACAGGGGCCTTCGGGGAGCAGTTCTTC.

The V gene is TRBV5-4, the J gene TRBJ1-6; TRBD1 agrees at 8 bases. CDR1 and CDR2 (germline): SGHNT, YYREEE (reference sequence). V lost 3 bases and J lost 5; bases outside the gene matches: 4. The CDR3 has 15 residues. DNA of the CDR3: TGTGCCAGCAGCTCCAGGACAGGGCATAATTCACCCCTCCACTTT. Protein product: CASSSRTGHNSPLHF. The whole variable domain, filled in from reference TRBV5-4 and TRBJ1-6, reads ETGVTQSPTHLIKTRGQQVTLRCSSQSGHNTVSWYQQALGQGPQFIFQYYREEENGRGNFPPRFSGLQFPNYSSELNVNALELDDSALYLCASSSRTGHNSPLHFGNGTRLTVT.

This clone was detected a few times. J is TRBJ2-7 and V is TRBV5-4; 10 bases are a match to TRBD2. The V and J ends lost 4 bases and 4 bases, in that order; junction bases with no gene match: 8. This CDR3 contains 15 residues. Germline V gives CDR1 SGHNT, CDR2 YYREEE (reference sequence). The CDR3 coding sequence is TGTGCCAGCAGCGACGAGCGGGAGGGGGGGTACGAGCAGTACTTC. It encodes CASSDEREGGYEQYF.

This chain connects TRBV27 to TRBJ2-7; D is possibly TRBD2 (6 bases). The CDR3 totals 14 residues. Trimming shortened V by 2 bases and J by 5 bases, and 13 bases separated the two germline ends. CDR1 and CDR2 from the germline V gene are MNHEY and SMNVEV (reference sequence). CDR3 protein: CASSLMRGSHEQYF. The CDR3 coding sequence is TGTGCCAGCAGTTTAATGCGGGGTTCCCACGAGCAGTACTTC.

The J gene is TRBJ2-7, the V gene TRBV28; 10 positions match TRBD2. J gave up 0 bases and V 3 bases, and 14 bases lay outside the gene matches. Germline assignment: CDR1 MDHEN and CDR2 SYDVKM. The CDR3 has 19 residues. This CDR3 reads CASSFSAGGPGVSSYEQYF. The CDR3 nucleotides are TGTGCCAGCAGTTTTTCAGCGGGAGGGCCGGGGGTTAGCTCCTACGAGCAGTACTTC.

The chain employs TRBV24-1 and TRBJ1-5; 7 positions agree with TRBD1. In germline, CDR1 is KGHDR, CDR2 SFDVKD. The CDR3 consists of 14 residues. After removal of 6 bases from V and 4 bases from J, the junction contained 5 bases not matched to a gene. The CDR3 nucleotides read TGTGCCACCAGTCGGGCAGGGGGGAATCAGCCCCAGCATTTT. It specifies CATSRAGGNQPQHF.

The rearrangement uses TRBV18 and TRBJ2-7; 10 bases align to TRBD1. Unmatched junction bases numbered 10, after V lost 3 bases and J lost 11 bases. Germline V gene lookup returns CDR1 KGHSH and CDR2 LQKENI. The CDR3 sequence is 14 residues long. CDR3 protein: CASSPWTGGTGEYF. The DNA for the CDR3 is TGTGCCAGCTCACCCTGGACAGGGGGGACGGGCGAGTACTTC.

The chain's CDR3 is CASSLEGGLGNTIYF. CDR3 DNA sequence: TGTGCCAGCAGTCTTGAGGGGGGGCTAGGAAACACCATATATTTT. The V call is TRBV7-6, the J call TRBJ1-3; D is possibly TRBD1 (6 bases). Deletions cut 6 bases from V and 4 bases from J, with 16 bases between. Per the germline V gene, CDR1 is SGHVS and CDR2 is FNYEAQ. The CDR3 is 15 residues long.

The chain carries TRBV11-3 and TRBJ1-3; D is possibly TRBD1 (6 bases). This CDR3 has 14 residues. CDR1 is SGHNT, CDR2 YENEEA, per germline. V lost 2 bases and J lost 4, with 9 bases in between. The CDR3: CASSLRGGGNTIYF. DNA of the CDR3: TGTGCCAGCAGCTTAAGAGGGGGAGGAAACACCATATATTTT.

CDR3 region: CASPPTRREVSYNEQFF. In DNA form, the CDR3 reads TGCGCCAGTCCTCCGACCAGGCGGGAGGTCTCCTACAATGAGCAGTTCTTC. The chain couples TRBV10-1 to TRBJ2-1; 8 positions match TRBD2. CDR3 length: 17 amino acids. Germline trimming cut 9 bases from V and 0 bases from J; bases unmatched to any gene: 13. Germline assignment: CDR1 WNHNN and CDR2 SYGVQD (reference sequence).

The CDR3 here is CASSPPERAEAFF. CDR3 sequence (DNA): TGTGCCAGCAGCCCACCCGAGCGGGCTGAAGCTTTCTTT. V and J are TRBV7-8 and TRBJ1-1; no clear D. CDR1 and CDR2 (germline): SGHVS, FQNEAQ. The CDR3 totals 13 residues. V lost 5 bases to trimming and J lost 6 bases, with 13 bases between them. The entire variable domain, with the rest obtained from reference TRBV7-8 and TRBJ1-1, is as follows: GAGVSQSPRYKVAKRGQDVALRCDPISGHVSLFWYQQALGQGPEFLTYFQNEAQLDKSGLPSDRFFAERPEGSVSTLKIQRTQQEDSAVYLCASSPPERAEAFFGQGTRLTVV.

V is TRBV4-1 and J is TRBJ2-1, with 8 nucleotides matching TRBD2. This CDR3 contains 17 residues. J lost 8 bases, V lost 3 bases, and 15 bases had no gene match. The germline gives CDR1 MGHRA, CDR2 YSYEKL. CDR3 DNA: TGCGCCAGCAGCCAGCGGTCGACGAGCGGGAGTCCCCATGAGCAGTTCTTC. Protein product: CASSQRSTSGSPHEQFF.

There are a few counts of this clone. The chain carries TRBV3-1 (or the pseudogene TRBV3-2) and TRBJ2-1, with D perhaps TRBD2 (6 bases). The germline V gene has CDR1 LGHDT and CDR2 YNNKEL (reference sequence). The CDR3 has 15 residues. Trimming cost V 2 bases and J 4 bases, with 12 bases left between them. The CDR3 spells CASSQRASAYNEQFF. CDR3 DNA sequence: TGTGCCAGCAGCCAAAGGGCTAGCGCATACAATGAGCAGTTCTTC.

V and J are TRBV2 and TRBJ1-6; 7 bases agree with TRBD1. This CDR3 spans 16 amino acids. Losses at the gene ends were 6 bases for V and 0 bases for J; bases not matched to a gene: 5. From germline, CDR1 is SNHLY and CDR2 FYNNEI. The CDR3 loop is CASRGQVNSYNSPLHF. Written as DNA, the CDR3 is TGTGCCAGCAGAGGACAGGTCAACTCCTATAATTCACCCCTCCACTTT.

This chain links TRBV7-8 with TRBJ2-5; 13 bases align to TRBD2. CDR3 length: 17 residues. V lost 1 base, J lost 4 bases, and 6 bases stayed unmatched. The V gene's germline CDR1 is SGHVS and CDR2 FQNEAQ. CDR3 nucleotide sequence: TGTGCCAGCAGCTTAGGACTAGCGGGAGGTCGAGGAGAGACCCAGTACTTC. This encodes CASSLGLAGGRGETQYF.

This rearrangement joins TRBV29-1 to TRBJ2-2; D call uncertain. V was pared by 4 bases and J by 6 bases, with 12 bases between. This CDR3 is 13 amino acids long. The germline V gene encodes CDR1 SQVTM and CDR2 ANQGSEA. In DNA, the CDR3 is TGCAGCGTTGTCTCAGAAAAACCCGGGGAGCTGTTTTTT. Protein product: CSVVSEKPGELFF.

This chain joins TRBV2 and TRBJ2-1; 8 bases fit TRBD2. Germline V CDR1 and CDR2: SNHLY, FYNNEI. Trimming removed 11 bases from V and 9 bases from J; junction bases left unmatched: 21. The CDR3 extends over 16 amino acids. The CDR3 sequence is CALNGGSGESGGEQFF. The CDR3 region has the DNA TGTGCCCTTAACGGGGGTAGCGGGGAGAGCGGGGGTGAGCAGTTCTTC.

This sequence joins TRBV19 and TRBJ2-1; 7 positions match TRBD2. The CDR3 totals 17 residues. V lost 1 base and J lost 0; bases outside the gene matches: 6. The germline V gene has CDR1 LNHDA and CDR2 SQIVND (reference sequence). CDR3 residues: CASSIVAGFSSYNEQFF. CDR3 nucleotides: TGTGCCAGTAGTATAGTAGCGGGTTTTAGCTCCTACAATGAGCAGTTCTTC. Full variable domain (missing parts from reference TRBV19 and TRBJ2-1): DGGITQSPKYLFRKEGQNVTLSCEQNLNHDAMYWYRQDPGQGLRLIYYSQIVNDFQKGDIAEGYSVSREKKESFPLTVTSAQKNPTAFYLCASSIVAGFSSYNEQFFGPGTRLTVL.

The rearrangement uses TRBV21-1 and TRBJ2-1; TRBD2 was called by the table and not checked on the DNA. TRBV21-1 is shown as a pseudogene. The CDR3 extends over 18 amino acids. DNA of the CDR3: TGTGCCAGCAGCAAGAGGGGTGGGAGACTAGCAGTCTACAATGAGCAGTTCTTC. Encoded protein: CASSKRGGRLAVYNEQFF.

This chain links TRBV19 with TRBJ1-3, with D unresolved. Germline V CDR1 and CDR2: LNHDA, SQIVND (reference sequence). V lost 5 bases to trimming and J lost 0 bases, with 11 bases between them. This CDR3 comprises 15 residues. This CDR3 reads CASSSHLSSGNTIYF. CDR3 coding DNA: TGTGCCAGTAGTTCCCACTTGAGCTCTGGAAACACCATATATTTT. Looking up the rest from reference TRBV19 and TRBJ1-3 gives the full variable domain: DGGITQSPKYLFRKEGQNVTLSCEQNLNHDAMYWYRQDPGQGLRLIYYSQIVNDFQKGDIAEGYSVSREKKESFPLTVTSAQKNPTAFYLCASSSHLSSGNTIYFGEGSWLTVV.

This clone occurred a few times. This chain uses TRBV5-6 with TRBJ1-2; perhaps TRBD1 as D (6 bases). Germline CDR1 and CDR2: SGHDT and YYEEEE. The CDR3 spans 12 residues. V gave up 2 bases and J gave up 6 bases, with 8 bases separating them. The CDR3 nucleotides are TGTGCCAGCAGCTTTCAGGGGAATGGCTACACCTTC. Amino acids: CASSFQGNGYTF.

In its sample, this clone was seen once. The J gene is TRBJ1-1, the V gene TRBV5-4, with a possible D match to TRBD1 (5 bases). Germline V gene data show CDR1 as SGHNT and CDR2 as YYREEE (reference sequence). V was pared by 2 bases and J by 1 base, with 12 bases between. This CDR3 is built from 15 residues. CDR3 in amino acids: CASSFLGGGNTEAFF. In nucleotides, the CDR3 is TGTGCCAGCAGCTTTCTGGGGGGAGGGAACACTGAAGCTTTCTTT.